The 11 T cell receptor beta chains below all came from one sample that was sequenced in a study of Ad26.COV2.S vaccination and SARS-CoV-2 variants. Only in-frame clones appear in the TCRdb table, and some are missing; sequencing was by immunoSEQ multiplex PCR. This sample has around 320,000 clones; around 85% occur once, and the top ten carry under 2.5%. Treatment reported: 19 received Ad26.COV2.S at low or high dose, single or two shots; roughly five received placebo; per-sample allocation not given. Vaccine and placebo recipients were sampled on day 63 after the first injection. The material was peripheral blood, obtained in a trial of Ad26.COV2.S vaccine versus placebo. The receptors shown here come from a person aged 18-60 years who received the Ad26.COV2.S COVID-19 vaccine or a placebo.

The V call is TRBV28, the J call TRBJ2-4; possibly TRBD1 or TRBD2 for D (7 bases each). The germline V gene encodes CDR1 MDHEN and CDR2 SYDVKM. The CDR3 has 16 residues. Trimming removed 5 bases at V and 10 bases at J, with 24 bases between. Written as DNA, the CDR3 is TGTGCCAGCAGTCCCCCAGGGGGGGAAGGCTCGGGGATTCAGTACTTC. It yields the protein CASSPPGGEGSGIQYF.

The table lists this clone with a few counts. This chain links TRBV7-9 with TRBJ2-3, with a tentative D call TRBD2 (5 bases). Germline assignment: CDR1 SEHNR and CDR2 FQNEAQ (reference sequence). Trimming took off 0 bases at V and 5 bases at J, with 6 bases between the two ends. The CDR3 runs 13 residues. This chain's CDR3 is CASSLAGRDTQYF. The CDR3 DNA reads TGTGCCAGCAGCTTAGCGGGGAGAGATACGCAGTATTTT.

The V call is TRBV30, the J call TRBJ1-5; D gene ambiguous. Per germline, CDR1 GTSNPN and CDR2 SVGIG (reference sequence). V was clipped by 0 bases and J by 6 bases, with 15 bases between them. The CDR3 sequence is 15 residues long. CDR3 coding DNA: TGTGCCTGGAGTGTCAAAGCAGCCCCAGGTCAGCCCCAGCATTTT. Amino acids: CAWSVKAAPGQPQHF.

This rearrangement joins TRBV19 to TRBJ2-3; possibly TRBD2 for D (7 bases). Germline CDR1 and CDR2: LNHDA and SQIVND (reference sequence). The CDR3 covers 15 residues. Trimming pared 7 bases from V and 2 bases from J, leaving 16 bases between. The CDR3 loop is CASTPRGAHTDTQYF. CDR3 coding DNA: TGTGCCAGTACCCCACGGGGGGCCCACACAGATACGCAGTATTTT.

This clone came up once. The chain combines TRBV24-1 with TRBJ2-3; D gene uncertain. This CDR3 has 14 residues. V lost 5 bases to trimming and J lost 3 bases, with 11 bases between them. Per the germline V gene, CDR1 is KGHDR and CDR2 is SFDVKD. The CDR3 loop is CATSGADVTDTQYF. The CDR3 DNA follows: TGTGCCACCAGTGGGGCGGATGTGACAGATACGCAGTATTTT.

The J gene is TRBJ1-2, the V gene TRBV15; TRBD1 agrees at 9 bases. CDR1 is LNHNV, CDR2 YYDKDF, per germline (reference sequence). This CDR3 has 14 residues. The V segment lost 3 bases and the J segment 5 bases; nucleotides outside the gene matches: 4. The CDR3 nucleotides are TGTGCCACCAGCAGGGGGGGACAGGGATATGGCTACACCTTC. It specifies CATSRGGQGYGYTF.

The chain couples TRBV18 to TRBJ2-7; 7 positions agree with TRBD1. V was pared by 2 bases and J by 3 bases, with 4 bases of the junction left unmatched. Germline V CDR1 and CDR2: KGHSH, LQKENI. This CDR3 has 14 residues. CDR3 bases: TGTGCCAGCTCACCAAGACAGGGTGTCTACGAGCAGTACTTC. Encoded protein: CASSPRQGVYEQYF.

This rearrangement joins TRBV4-1 to TRBJ1-2, with D unclear. V was cut by 4 bases and J by 8 bases, with 14 bases left in between. CDR1 and CDR2 from the germline V gene are MGHRA and YSYEKL. The CDR3 extends over 13 amino acids. The CDR3: CASSLQAGIGYTF. Here the CDR3 DNA reads TGCGCCAGCAGCCTCCAGGCGGGCATCGGCTACACCTTC.

The rearrangement joins TRBV7-2 to TRBJ2-7; no firm D call. V was shortened by 5 bases and J by 3 bases, with 20 bases between the two germline ends. This CDR3 spans 16 amino acids. Germline CDR1 reads SGHTA; CDR2 reads FQGNSA. CDR3 sequence: CASSLDPPERFYEQYF. The CDR3 DNA is TGTGCCAGCAGCCTCGATCCACCCGAGCGCTTCTACGAGCAGTACTTC.

This clone was seen a single time. Other DNA sequences in the same sample also yield this CDR3. The chain joins TRBV19 to TRBJ1-5; 7 bases are a match to TRBD1. V shed 4 bases and J 2 bases; nucleotides not matched to a gene: 2. CDR1 is LNHDA and CDR2 is SQIVND in the germline V gene (reference sequence). The CDR3 spans 14 residues. CDR3 sequence reads: CASSTGQGNQPQHF. The CDR3 DNA is TGTGCCAGTAGTACCGGACAGGGCAATCAGCCCCAGCATTTT.

The chain uses TRBV9 and TRBJ1-1, with D possibly matching TRBD1 (5 bases). Trimming took 3 bases from V and 4 from J, leaving 13 bases between them. From germline, CDR1 is SGDLS and CDR2 YYNGEE. This CDR3 is built from 14 residues. The CDR3 DNA is TGTGCCAGCAGCGCTGCGGGGGGGGTCACTGAAGCTTTCTTT. As protein: CASSAAGGVTEAFF.